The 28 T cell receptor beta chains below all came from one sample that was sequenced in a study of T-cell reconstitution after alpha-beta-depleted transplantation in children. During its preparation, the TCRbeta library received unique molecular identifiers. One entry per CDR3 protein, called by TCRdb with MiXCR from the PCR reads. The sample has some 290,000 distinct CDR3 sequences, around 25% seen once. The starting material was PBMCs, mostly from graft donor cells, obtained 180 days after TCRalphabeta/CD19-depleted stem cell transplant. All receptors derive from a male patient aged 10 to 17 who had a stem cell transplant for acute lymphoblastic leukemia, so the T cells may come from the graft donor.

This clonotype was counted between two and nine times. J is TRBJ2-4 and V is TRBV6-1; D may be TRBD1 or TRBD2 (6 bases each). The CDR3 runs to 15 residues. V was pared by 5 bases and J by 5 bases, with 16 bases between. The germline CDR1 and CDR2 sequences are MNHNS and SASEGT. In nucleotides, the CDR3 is TGTGCCAGCAGTAAGGGGGGATATGTCCAAAACATTCAGTACTTC. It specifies CASSKGGYVQNIQYF.

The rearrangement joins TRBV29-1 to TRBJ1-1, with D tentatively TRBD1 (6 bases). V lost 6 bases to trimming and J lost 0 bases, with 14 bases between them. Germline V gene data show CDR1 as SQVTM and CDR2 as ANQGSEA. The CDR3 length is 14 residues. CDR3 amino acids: CSVSGTLMNTEAFF. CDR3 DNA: TGCAGCGTATCCGGGACACTCATGAACACTGAAGCTTTCTTT.

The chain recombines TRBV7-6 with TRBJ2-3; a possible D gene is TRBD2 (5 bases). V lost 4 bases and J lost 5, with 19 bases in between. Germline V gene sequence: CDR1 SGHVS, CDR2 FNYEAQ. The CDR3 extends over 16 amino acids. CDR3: CASSSTGGQRGDTQYF. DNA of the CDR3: TGTGCCAGCAGCTCCACCGGAGGTCAGCGTGGAGATACGCAGTATTTT.

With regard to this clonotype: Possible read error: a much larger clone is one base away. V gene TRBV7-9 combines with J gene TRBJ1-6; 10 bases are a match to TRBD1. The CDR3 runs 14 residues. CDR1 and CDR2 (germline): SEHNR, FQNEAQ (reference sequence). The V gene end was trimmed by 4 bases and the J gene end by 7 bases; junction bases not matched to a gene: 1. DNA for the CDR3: TGTGCCAGCAGCTCGGACAGGGGGAATTCACCCCTCCACTTT. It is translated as CASSSDRGNSPLHF.

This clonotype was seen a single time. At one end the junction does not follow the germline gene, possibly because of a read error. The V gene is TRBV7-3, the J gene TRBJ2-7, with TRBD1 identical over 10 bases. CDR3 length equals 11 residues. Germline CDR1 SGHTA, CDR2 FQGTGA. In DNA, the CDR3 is TGTGCCAGCAGCATATACCGGGACAGGGGATTC. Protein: CASSIYRDRGF.

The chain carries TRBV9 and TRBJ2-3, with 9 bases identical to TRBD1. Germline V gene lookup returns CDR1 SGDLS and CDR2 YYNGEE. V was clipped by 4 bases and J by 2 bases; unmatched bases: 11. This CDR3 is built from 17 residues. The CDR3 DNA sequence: TGTGCCAGCAGCCACTTTACAGGGGGCTTGGTCACAGATACGCAGTATTTT. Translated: CASSHFTGGLVTDTQYF.

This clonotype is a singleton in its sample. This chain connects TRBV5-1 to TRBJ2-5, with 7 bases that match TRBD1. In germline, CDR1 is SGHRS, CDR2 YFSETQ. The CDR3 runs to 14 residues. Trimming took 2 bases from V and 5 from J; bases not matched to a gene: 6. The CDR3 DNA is TGCGCCAGCAGCTTTATAGAGGGGGCGGAGACCCAGTACTTC. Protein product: CASSFIEGAETQYF.

The CDR3 DNA sequence: TGTGCCAGCAGAGGGGAACTAGCGGGGGGATTGTACAATGAGCAGTTCTTC. Its translation is CASRGELAGGLYNEQFF. J is TRBJ2-1 and V is TRBV3-1, with 12 nucleotides matching TRBD2. Germline CDR1 and CDR2: LGHDT and YNNKEL (reference sequence). The CDR3 has 17 amino acids. The V gene end was trimmed by 6 bases and the J gene end by 4 bases; junction bases not matched to a gene: 10.

The CDR3 DNA reads TGTGCCAGCAGCTTTTGGTATGATGAGCAGTTCTTC. Translated: CASSFWYDEQFF. V gene TRBV5-4 combines with J gene TRBJ2-1; no reliable D call. Trimming stripped 2 bases from V and 8 bases from J, with 8 bases between. Germline V gene sequence: CDR1 SGHNT, CDR2 YYREEE (reference sequence). This CDR3 has 12 residues. The full variable domain, with the rest looked up from reference TRBV5-4 and TRBJ2-1, is ETGVTQSPTHLIKTRGQQVTLRCSSQSGHNTVSWYQQALGQGPQFIFQYYREEENGRGNFPPRFSGLQFPNYSSELNVNALELDDSALYLCASSFWYDEQFFGPGTRLTVL.

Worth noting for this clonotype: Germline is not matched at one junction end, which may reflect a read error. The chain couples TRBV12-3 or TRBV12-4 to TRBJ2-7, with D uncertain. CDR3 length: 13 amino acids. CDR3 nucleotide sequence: TGTGCCAGCAGCCCCGAAGATTTGGGCGAGAGGCGGTTC. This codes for CASSPEDLGERRF.

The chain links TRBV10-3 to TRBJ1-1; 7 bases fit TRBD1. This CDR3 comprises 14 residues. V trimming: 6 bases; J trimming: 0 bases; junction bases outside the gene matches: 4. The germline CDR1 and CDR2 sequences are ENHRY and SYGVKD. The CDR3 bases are TGTGCCATCAGGGGGGACAGAATGAACACTGAAGCTTTCTTT. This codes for CAIRGDRMNTEAFF.

CDR3 in amino acids: CASSQQGVPYEQYF. DNA for the CDR3: TGTGCCAGCAGTCAACAGGGGGTTCCCTACGAGCAGTACTTC. The rearrangement links TRBV28 to TRBJ2-7, with 8 nucleotides matching TRBD1. CDR3 size: 14 residues. The trim removed 5 bases at V and 2 bases at J, leaving 5 bases unmatched. Per the germline V gene, CDR1 is MDHEN and CDR2 is SYDVKM.

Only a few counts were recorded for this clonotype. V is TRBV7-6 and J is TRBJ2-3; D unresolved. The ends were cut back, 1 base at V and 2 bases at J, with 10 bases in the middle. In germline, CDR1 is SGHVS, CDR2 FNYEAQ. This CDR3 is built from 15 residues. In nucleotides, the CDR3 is TGTGCCAGCAGCTTAGATCACTTACCCACAGATACGCAGTATTTT. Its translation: CASSLDHLPTDTQYF. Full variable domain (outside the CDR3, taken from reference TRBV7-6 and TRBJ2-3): GAGVSQSPRYKVTKRGQDVALRCDPISGHVSLYWYRQALGQGPEFLTYFNYEAQQDKSGLPNDRFSAERPEGSISTLTIQRTEQRDSAMYRCASSLDHLPTDTQYFGPGTRLTVL.

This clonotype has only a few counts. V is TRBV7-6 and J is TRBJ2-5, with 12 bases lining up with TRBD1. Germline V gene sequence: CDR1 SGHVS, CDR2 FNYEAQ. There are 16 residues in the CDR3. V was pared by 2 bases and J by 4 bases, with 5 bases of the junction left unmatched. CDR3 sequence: CASSLMGQGAVETQYF. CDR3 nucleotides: TGTGCCAGCAGCTTAATGGGACAGGGGGCCGTAGAGACCCAGTACTTC.

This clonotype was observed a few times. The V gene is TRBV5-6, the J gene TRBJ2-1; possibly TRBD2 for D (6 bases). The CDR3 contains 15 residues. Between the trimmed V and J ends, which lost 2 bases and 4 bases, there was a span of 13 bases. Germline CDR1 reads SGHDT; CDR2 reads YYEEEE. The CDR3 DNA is TGTGCCAGCAGCTTCTTCCCGGGACTTTACAATGAGCAGTTCTTC. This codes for CASSFFPGLYNEQFF.

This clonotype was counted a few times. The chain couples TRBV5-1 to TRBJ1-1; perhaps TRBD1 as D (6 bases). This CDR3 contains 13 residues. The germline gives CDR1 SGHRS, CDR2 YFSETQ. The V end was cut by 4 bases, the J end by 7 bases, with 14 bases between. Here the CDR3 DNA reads TGCGCCAGCAGCCTCGAAGGGGGAAGTGAAGCTTTCTTT. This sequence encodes CASSLEGGSEAFF.

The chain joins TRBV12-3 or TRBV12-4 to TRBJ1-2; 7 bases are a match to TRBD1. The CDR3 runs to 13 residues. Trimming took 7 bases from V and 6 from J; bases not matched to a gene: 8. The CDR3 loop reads CASISEGADGYTF. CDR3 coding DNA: TGTGCCAGCATCTCTGAGGGGGCGGATGGCTACACCTTC.

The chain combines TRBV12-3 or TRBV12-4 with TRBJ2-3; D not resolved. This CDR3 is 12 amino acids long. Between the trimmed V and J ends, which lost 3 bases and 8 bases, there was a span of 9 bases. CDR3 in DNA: TGTGCCAGCAGTTTTGGTGAAGGTACGCAGTATTTT. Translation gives CASSFGEGTQYF.

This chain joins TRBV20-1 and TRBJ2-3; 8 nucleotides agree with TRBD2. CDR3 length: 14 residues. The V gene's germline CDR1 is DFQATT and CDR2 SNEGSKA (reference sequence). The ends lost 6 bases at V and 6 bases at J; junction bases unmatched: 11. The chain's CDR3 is CSAQRRGGFDTQYF. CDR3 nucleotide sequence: TGCAGTGCCCAACGTCGGGGGGGCTTCGATACGCAGTATTTT.

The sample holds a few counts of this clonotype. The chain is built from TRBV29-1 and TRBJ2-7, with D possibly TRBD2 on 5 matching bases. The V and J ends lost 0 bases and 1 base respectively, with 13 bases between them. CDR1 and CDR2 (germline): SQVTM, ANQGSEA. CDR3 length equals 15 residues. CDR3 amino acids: CSVEDGLASSYEQYF. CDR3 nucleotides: TGCAGCGTTGAAGATGGCCTAGCTAGTTCCTACGAGCAGTACTTC.

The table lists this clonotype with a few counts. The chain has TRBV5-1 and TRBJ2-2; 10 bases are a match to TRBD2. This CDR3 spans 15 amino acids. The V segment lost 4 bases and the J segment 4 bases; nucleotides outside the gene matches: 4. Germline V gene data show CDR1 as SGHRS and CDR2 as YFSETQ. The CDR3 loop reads CASSRASGGTGELFF. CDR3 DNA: TGCGCCAGCAGCCGAGCTAGCGGGGGCACCGGGGAGCTGTTTTTT.

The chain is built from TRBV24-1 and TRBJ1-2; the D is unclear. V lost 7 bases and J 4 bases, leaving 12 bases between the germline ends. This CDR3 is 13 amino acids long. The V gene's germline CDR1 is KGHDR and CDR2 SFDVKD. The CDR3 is CATSWGPFYGYTF. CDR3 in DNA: TGTGCCACCAGCTGGGGTCCTTTCTATGGCTACACCTTC.

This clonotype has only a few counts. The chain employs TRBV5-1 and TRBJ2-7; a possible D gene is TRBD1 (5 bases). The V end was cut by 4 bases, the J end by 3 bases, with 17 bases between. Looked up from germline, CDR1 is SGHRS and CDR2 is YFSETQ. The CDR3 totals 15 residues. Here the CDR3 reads CASSGGSLGDYEQYF. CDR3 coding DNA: TGCGCCAGCAGCGGCGGTTCGCTAGGGGACTACGAGCAGTACTTC. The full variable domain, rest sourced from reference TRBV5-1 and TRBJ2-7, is KAGVTQTPRYLIKTRGQQVTLSCSPISGHRSVSWYQQTPGQGLQFLFEYFSETQRNKGNFPGRFSGRQFSNSRSEMNVSTLELGDSALYLCASSGGSLGDYEQYFGPGTRLTVT.

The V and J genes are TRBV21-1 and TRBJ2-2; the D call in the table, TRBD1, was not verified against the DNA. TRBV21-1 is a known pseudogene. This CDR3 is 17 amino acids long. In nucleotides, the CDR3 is TGTGCCAGCGCGGGGACAGGGGGCGCTTCGGGCACCGGGGAGCTGCTTTTT. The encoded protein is CASAGTGGASGTGELLF.

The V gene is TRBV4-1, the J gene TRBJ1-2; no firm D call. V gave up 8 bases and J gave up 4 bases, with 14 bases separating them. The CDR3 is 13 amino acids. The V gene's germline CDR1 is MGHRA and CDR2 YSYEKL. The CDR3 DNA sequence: TGCGCCAGCGGATCGTGGTTGGGCTATGGCTACACCTTC. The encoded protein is CASGSWLGYGYTF.

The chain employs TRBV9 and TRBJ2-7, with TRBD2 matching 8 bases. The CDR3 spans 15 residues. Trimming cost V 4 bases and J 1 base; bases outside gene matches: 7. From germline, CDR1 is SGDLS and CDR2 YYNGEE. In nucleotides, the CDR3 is TGTGCCAGCAGCCCCGGACTAGCTTGGTCCTACGAGCAGTACTTC. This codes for CASSPGLAWSYEQYF.

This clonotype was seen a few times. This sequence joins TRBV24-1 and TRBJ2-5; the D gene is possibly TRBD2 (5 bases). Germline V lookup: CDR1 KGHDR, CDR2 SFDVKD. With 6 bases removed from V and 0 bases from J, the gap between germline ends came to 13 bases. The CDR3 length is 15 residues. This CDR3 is CATSRREDYQETQYF. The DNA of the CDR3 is TGTGCCACCAGTCGACGGGAAGACTACCAAGAGACCCAGTACTTC.

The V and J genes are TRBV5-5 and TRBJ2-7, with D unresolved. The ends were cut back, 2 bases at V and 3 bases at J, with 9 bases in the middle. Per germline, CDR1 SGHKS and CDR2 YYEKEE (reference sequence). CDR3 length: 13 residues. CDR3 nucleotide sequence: TGTGCCAGCAGCTTTGGAGACCGCTACGAGCAGTACTTC. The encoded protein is CASSFGDRYEQYF.